The 25 T cell receptor beta chains in this list originate from one sample, sequenced in a study of identifying expanded T cells in peripheral blood. Generated by immunoSEQ multiplex PCR, the TCRdb table keeps only in-frame clones and is missing some. The sample carries 110,000 or so clones, 88% recorded once. The sequenced sample was blood. These receptors were taken from a person aged 18 to 75 in good health.

This clone was detected a few times. V usage is TRBV6-4 and J usage is TRBJ1-2, with 7 bases fitting TRBD1. The CDR3 consists of 13 residues. The germline V gene encodes CDR1 MRHNA and CDR2 SNTAGT. The ends lost 2 bases at V and 8 bases at J; junction bases unmatched: 5. CDR3 protein: CASSDPTGSGYTF. As DNA, the CDR3 is TGTGCCAGCAGTGACCCGACAGGGTCAGGCTACACCTTC.

This clone was seen a few times. This rearrangement joins TRBV28 to TRBJ2-1; a weak D match, TRBD1 (5 bases). V was clipped by 7 bases and J by 8 bases, with 12 bases between them. The CDR3 is 12 amino acids. Germline CDR1 is MDHEN and CDR2 is SYDVKM. The CDR3: CASIGTGDEQFF. The CDR3 bases are TGTGCCAGCATCGGAACAGGAGATGAGCAGTTCTTC.

The rearrangement uses TRBV6-5 and TRBJ2-5, with 8 bases identical to TRBD2. With 8 bases clipped from V and 5 bases from J, the junction kept 7 bases outside the gene matches. Germline values: CDR1 MNHEY, CDR2 SVGAGI. This CDR3 comprises 13 residues. The CDR3 bases are TGTGCCAGCCGTAGCGGGATGGGGGAGACCCAGTACTTC. Amino acid sequence: CASRSGMGETQYF.

This clone was seen more than once but under ten times. The chain recombines TRBV28 with TRBJ2-6, with unresolved D. V was pared by 7 bases and J by 0 bases, with 7 bases between. Looked up from germline, CDR1 is MDHEN and CDR2 is SYDVKM. The CDR3 contains 14 residues. The CDR3 is CASIGDSGANVLTF. Here the CDR3 DNA reads TGTGCCAGCATAGGTGACTCTGGGGCCAACGTCCTGACTTTC.

V usage is TRBV5-1 and J usage is TRBJ2-7, with D tentatively TRBD1 (7 bases). The V gene lost 3 bases and the J gene lost 0 bases, with 10 bases spanning the gap. The CDR3 is 14 amino acids. Germline V gives CDR1 SGHRS, CDR2 YFSETQ. The CDR3 sequence is CASSWGDSSYEQYF. CDR3 sequence (DNA): TGCGCCAGCAGCTGGGGGGACAGCTCCTACGAGCAGTACTTC.

V gene TRBV7-6 combines with J gene TRBJ2-7; D gene uncertain. CDR3 length: 17 residues. Trimming took off 5 bases at V and 3 bases at J, with 23 bases between the two ends. The germline gives CDR1 SGHVS, CDR2 FNYEAQ. CDR3 nucleotides: TGTGCCAGCAGCCCCGGTTCCGGTTCTCCCAAATACTACGAGCAGTACTTC. Encoded protein: CASSPGSGSPKYYEQYF.

The chain is built from TRBV7-2 and TRBJ2-1; the match to TRBD2 covers 7 bases. The CDR3 runs 15 residues. Germline CDR1 is SGHTA and CDR2 is FQGNSA. V dropped 2 bases and J dropped 2; count of bases not matched to a gene: 3. The CDR3, as DNA: TGTGCCAGCAGCTTATCTAGCGGAACCTACAATGAGCAGTTCTTC. Its translation is CASSLSSGTYNEQFF.

The chain has TRBV18 and TRBJ2-3; unclear D gene. CDR1 is KGHSH and CDR2 is LQKENI in the germline V gene. This CDR3 comprises 14 residues. V was clipped by 2 bases and J by 0 bases, with 6 bases between them. This chain's CDR3 is CASSPGLSTDTQYF. The CDR3 DNA is TGTGCCAGCTCACCAGGCCTCAGCACAGATACGCAGTATTTT.

CDR3 region: CASSPWTGGGETQYF. The DNA of the CDR3 is TGTGCCAGCAGTCCGTGGACAGGGGGGGGAGAGACCCAGTACTTC. V gene TRBV27 combines with J gene TRBJ2-5, with 10 bases that match TRBD1. The J segment lost 4 bases and the V segment lost 5 bases, leaving 7 bases of the junction unmatched. This CDR3 spans 15 amino acids. The V gene's germline CDR1 is MNHEY and CDR2 SMNVEV (reference sequence).

The rearrangement joins TRBV5-3 to TRBJ2-1; the match to TRBD2 covers 9 bases. TRBV5-3 is filed as an ORF, its function uncertain. The CDR3 extends over 20 amino acids. Trimming took 3 bases from V and 3 from J; bases not matched to a gene: 19. In DNA, the CDR3 is TGTGCCAGAAGCTCTGGGACGACTAGCGGCCAGAACAAACTCTACAATGAGCAGTTCTTC. Translating gives CARSSGTTSGQNKLYNEQFF.

CDR3 sequence reads: CASSVLGGSQYF. In DNA form, the CDR3 reads TGCGCCAGCAGTGTCCTAGGGGGCTCGCAGTATTTT. This chain joins TRBV10-1 and TRBJ2-3, with TRBD1 matching 7 bases. Germline V gene lookup returns CDR1 WNHNN and CDR2 SYGVQD (reference sequence). This CDR3 has 12 residues. V shed 4 bases, J shed 10 bases, and the junction held 5 bases outside the gene matches.

V gene TRBV28 combines with J gene TRBJ1-1, with D hard to call. This CDR3 is 12 amino acids long. Germline V gene lookup returns CDR1 MDHEN and CDR2 SYDVKM. V lost 2 bases and J 11 bases, leaving 12 bases between the germline ends. The CDR3 bases are TGTGCCAGCAGTTTAACAAAGCTGCAGGCTTTCTTT. The encoded protein is CASSLTKLQAFF.

The chain's CDR3 is CASSMGGSDNQPQHF. CDR3 nucleotide sequence: TGTGCCAGTAGTATGGGGGGAAGTGACAATCAGCCCCAGCATTTT. The chain links TRBV19 to TRBJ1-5, with a tentative D call TRBD1 (5 bases). The CDR3 consists of 15 residues. Germline V gives CDR1 LNHDA, CDR2 SQIVND (reference sequence). V was trimmed by 3 bases and J by 3 bases, leaving 12 bases between them.

About this clone: Other nucleotide sequences in the sample specify the same CDR3. The J gene is TRBJ1-1, the V gene TRBV28; D call uncertain. The V gene lost 3 bases and the J gene lost 2 bases, with 4 bases spanning the gap. In germline, CDR1 is MDHEN, CDR2 SYDVKM. The CDR3 contains 12 residues. The CDR3, as DNA: TGTGCCAGCAGTTTGGACAACACTGAAGCTTTCTTT. Amino acid sequence: CASSLDNTEAFF. Looking up the rest from reference TRBV28 and TRBJ1-1 gives the full variable domain: DVKVTQSSRYLVKRTGEKVFLECVQDMDHENMFWYRQDPGLGLRLIYFSYDVKMKEKGDIPEGYSVSREKKERFSLILESASTNQTSMYLCASSLDNTEAFFGQGTRLTVV.

This clone was found many times. This chain links TRBV7-3 with TRBJ1-6, with 7 positions matching TRBD1. The CDR3 sequence is 16 residues long. V gave up 0 bases and J gave up 13 bases; unmatched junction bases: 12. The germline CDR1 and CDR2 sequences are SGHTA and FQGTGA. In DNA form, the CDR3 reads TGTGCCAGCAGCTTAACCCCCGACAGGGTTTTGTATCCCCTCCACTTT. Amino acids: CASSLTPDRVLYPLHF.

This chain links TRBV9 with TRBJ2-7, with 7 bases fitting TRBD2. Germline-derived CDR1 and CDR2 are SGDLS and YYNGEE. The junction had 9 bases not matched to a gene; V was cut back by 4 bases and J by 2 bases. The CDR3 contains 15 residues. The CDR3: CASSPLGGAAYEQYF. CDR3 coding DNA: TGTGCCAGCAGCCCCCTGGGAGGGGCAGCCTACGAGCAGTACTTC.

The chain employs TRBV21-1 and TRBJ1-2. TRBV21-1 is a pseudogene locus. The CDR3 has 10 residues. This CDR3 reads CASIKVGYTF. The CDR3 DNA follows: TGTGCCAGCATCAAGGTAGGCTACACCTTC.

The genes are TRBV5-5 and TRBJ2-5; 10 bases align to TRBD2. The V segment lost 1 base and the J segment 3 bases; nucleotides outside the gene matches: 3. The CDR3 consists of 15 residues. CDR1 is SGHKS and CDR2 is YYEKEE in the germline V gene (reference sequence). The CDR3 here is CASSLITSGEETQYF. In nucleotides, the CDR3 is TGTGCCAGCAGCTTGATTACTAGCGGGGAAGAGACCCAGTACTTC.

The chain has TRBV19 and TRBJ1-6; the D is unclear. The CDR3 length is 17 residues. Germline CDR1 and CDR2: LNHDA and SQIVND (reference sequence). Trimming pared 2 bases from V and 0 bases from J, leaving 11 bases between. The CDR3 is CASSIQGLDSYNSPLHF. CDR3 DNA: TGTGCCAGTAGTATACAAGGGCTGGACTCCTATAATTCACCCCTCCACTTT.

This clone was found a few times. The chain combines TRBV10-1 with TRBJ2-7; perhaps TRBD1 as D (6 bases). The CDR3 is made up of 14 amino acids. Germline CDR1 reads WNHNN; CDR2 reads SYGVQD (reference sequence). V gave up 4 bases and J gave up 2 bases, with 12 bases separating them. The CDR3 nucleotides are TGCGCCAGCAGTGGGAACAGGGCCACCTACGAGCAGTACTTC. Its protein product is CASSGNRATYEQYF.

This chain connects TRBV7-8 to TRBJ1-6; no clear D. There are 14 residues in the CDR3. The germline CDR1 and CDR2 sequences are SGHVS and FQNEAQ. V gave up 4 bases and J gave up 8 bases, with 12 bases separating them. CDR3 in DNA: TGTGCCAGCAGCTCCAGTTTGGGGTATTCACCCCTCCACTTT. Amino acid sequence: CASSSSLGYSPLHF.

In this sample, this clone turned up once. The chain joins TRBV6-6 to TRBJ2-7, with TRBD2 identical over 13 bases. Germline loops: CDR1 MNHNY, CDR2 SVGAGI (reference sequence). V gave up 6 bases and J gave up 5 bases; unmatched junction bases: 4. This CDR3 region has 14 residues. The CDR3 is CASSRTSGGNEQYF. In nucleotides, the CDR3 is TGTGCCAGCAGCCGGACTAGCGGGGGAAACGAGCAGTACTTC.

J is TRBJ2-7 and V is TRBV5-4; D might be TRBD1 or TRBD2, each matching 5 bases. Germline CDR1 is SGHNT and CDR2 is YYREEE (reference sequence). CDR3 length: 14 residues. The V end lost 0 bases, the J end lost 3 bases, and 10 bases lay between the germline ends. The CDR3 loop reads CASSLAGDDYEQYF. DNA of the CDR3: TGTGCCAGCAGCTTGGCCGGGGACGACTACGAGCAGTACTTC.

The chain recombines TRBV7-9 with TRBJ1-1, with TRBD1 identical over 8 bases. The germline gives CDR1 SEHNR, CDR2 FQNEAQ (reference sequence). The CDR3 runs to 15 residues. V gave up 1 base and J gave up 10 bases; unmatched junction bases: 11. The CDR3 region is CASSLDWTGTSGAFF. CDR3 sequence (DNA): TGTGCCAGCAGCTTAGACTGGACAGGGACGTCCGGAGCTTTCTTT.

This clone was seen once. The chain uses TRBV5-6 and TRBJ2-3; D unresolved. The V gene lost 4 bases and the J gene lost 8 bases, with 11 bases spanning the gap. The germline V gene has CDR1 SGHDT and CDR2 YYEEEE. This CDR3 region has 12 residues. In DNA, the CDR3 is TGTGCCAGCAGCCGAAGAAGTGGTACGCAGTATTTT. Protein: CASSRRSGTQYF.